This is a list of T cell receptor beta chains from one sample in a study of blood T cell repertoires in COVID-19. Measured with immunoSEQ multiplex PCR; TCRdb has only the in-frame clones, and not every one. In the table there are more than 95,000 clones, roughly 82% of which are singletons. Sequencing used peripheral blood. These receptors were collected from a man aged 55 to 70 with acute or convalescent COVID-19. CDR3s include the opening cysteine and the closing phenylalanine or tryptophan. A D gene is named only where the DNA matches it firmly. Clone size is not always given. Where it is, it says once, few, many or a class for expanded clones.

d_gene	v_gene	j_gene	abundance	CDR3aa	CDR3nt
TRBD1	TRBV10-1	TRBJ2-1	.	CASSDSTGHHNEQFF	TGCGCCAGCAGTGACTCGACAGGGCACCACAATGAGCAGTTCTTC
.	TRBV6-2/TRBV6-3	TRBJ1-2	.	CASSFDRNRGYTF	TGTGCCAGCAGCTTCGACAGGAATCGGGGCTACACCTTC
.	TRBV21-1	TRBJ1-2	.	CASSKRNLYGYTF	TGTGCCAGCAGCAAAAGAAACTTGTATGGCTACACCTTC
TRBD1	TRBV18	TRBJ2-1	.	CASSPGTGTNEQFF	TGTGCCAGCTCACCAGGGACAGGGACCAATGAGCAGTTCTTC
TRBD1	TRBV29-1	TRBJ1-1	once	CSVTQGAGYTEAFF	TGCAGCGTTACACAGGGGGCGGGGTACACTGAAGCTTTCTTT
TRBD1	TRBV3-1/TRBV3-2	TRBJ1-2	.	CASTTGTDYGYTF	TGTGCCAGCACCACCGGGACAGACTATGGCTACACCTTC
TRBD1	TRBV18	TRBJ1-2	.	CASSPSQGAQSYGYTF	TGTGCCAGCTCACCGTCACAGGGGGCGCAGTCCTATGGCTACACCTTC
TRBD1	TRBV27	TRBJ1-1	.	CASNGAGTATEAFF	TGTGCCAGCAATGGGGCTGGGACAGCCACTGAAGCTTTCTTT
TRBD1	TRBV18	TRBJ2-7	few	CASSPATGGPPSSYEQYF	TGTGCCAGCTCACCAGCTACAGGGGGTCCCCCCAGCTCCTACGAGCAGTACTTC
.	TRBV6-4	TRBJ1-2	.	CASSDSPGNGYTF	TGTGCCAGCAGTGACTCGCCAGGGAACGGCTACACCTTC
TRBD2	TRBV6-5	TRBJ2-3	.	CASSYSGGGAGDTQYF	TGTGCCAGCAGTTACTCAGGCGGGGGGGCGGGTGATACGCAGTATTTT
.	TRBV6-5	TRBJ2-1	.	CASSFGTYNEQFF	TGTGCCAGCAGCTTTGGGACTTACAATGAGCAGTTCTTC
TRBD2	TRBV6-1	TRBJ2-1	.	CASSDPPSGSWNEQFF	TGTGCCAGCAGTGACCCACCTAGCGGGAGCTGGAATGAGCAGTTCTTC
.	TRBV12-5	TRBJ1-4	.	CASGLFAQGQLFF	TGTGCTAGTGGTTTGTTCGCACAGGGCCAACTGTTTTTT
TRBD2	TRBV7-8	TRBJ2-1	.	CASSSRTGPIGLAGNEQFF	TGTGCCAGCAGCTCTCGGACAGGGCCGATTGGACTAGCGGGGAATGAGCAGTTCTTC
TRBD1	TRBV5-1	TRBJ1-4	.	CASSLAATGYEKLFF	TGCGCCAGCAGCTTGGCCGCGACAGGGTATGAAAAACTGTTTTTT
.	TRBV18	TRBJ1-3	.	CASSQSSGTRSGNTIYF	TGTGCCAGCTCACAGAGCTCCGGGACACGCTCTGGAAACACCATATATTTT
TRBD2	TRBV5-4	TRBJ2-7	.	CASSLGGLANPYEQYF	TGTGCCAGCAGCTTGGGGGGACTAGCGAACCCCTACGAGCAGTACTTC
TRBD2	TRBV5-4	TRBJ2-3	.	CASSPVAGSGGVRDTQYF	TGTGCCAGCAGCCCTGTTGCAGGCAGCGGGGGGGTGAGAGATACGCAGTATTTT
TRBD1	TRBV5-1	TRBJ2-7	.	CASSLGDRGYEQYF	TGCGCCAGCAGCTTGGGGGACAGGGGGTACGAGCAGTACTTC
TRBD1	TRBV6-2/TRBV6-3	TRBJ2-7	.	CASSYTRTGGYEQYF	TGTGCCAGCAGTTACACCCGGACAGGGGGCTACGAGCAGTACTTC
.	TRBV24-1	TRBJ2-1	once	CATSPRTPSSNEQFF	TGTGCCACCAGTCCACGAACTCCTTCGAGCAATGAGCAGTTCTTC
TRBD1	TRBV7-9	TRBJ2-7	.	CASTLTTGDGEAQYF	TGTGCCAGCACCCTAACGACAGGGGATGGCGAGGCGCAGTACTTC
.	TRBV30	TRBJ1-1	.	CAWDRQGNTEAFF	TGTGCCTGGGATAGGCAGGGAAACACTGAAGCTTTCTTT
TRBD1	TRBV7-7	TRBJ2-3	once	CASSLDRGLKSTQYF	TGTGCTAGCAGCTTGGACAGGGGGCTCAAAAGTACGCAGTATTTT
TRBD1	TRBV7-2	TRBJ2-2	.	CASSPGTGYTGELFF	TGTGCCAGCAGCCCCGGGACAGGGTACACCGGGGAGCTGTTTTTT
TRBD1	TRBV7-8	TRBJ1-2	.	CASSLRGQGSRGYTF	TGTGCCAGCAGCCTGAGGGGACAGGGCAGTCGGGGCTACACCTTC
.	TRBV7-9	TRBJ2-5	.	CASSFEGGQYF	TGTGCCAGCAGCTTCGAGGGCGGCCAGTACTTC
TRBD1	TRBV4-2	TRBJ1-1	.	CASSQVGTGSLGEAFF	TGTGCCAGCAGCCAAGTCGGGACAGGGAGTTTAGGTGAAGCTTTCTTT
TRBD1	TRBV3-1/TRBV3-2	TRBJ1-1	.	CASSHPTGRMNTEAFF	TGTGCCAGCAGCCACCCGACAGGGAGAATGAACACTGAAGCTTTCTTT
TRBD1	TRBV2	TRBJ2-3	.	CASSEQGARTDTQYF	TGTGCCAGCAGTGAACAGGGGGCCCGCACAGATACGCAGTATTTT
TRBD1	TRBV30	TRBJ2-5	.	CAWSQGAQTQYF	TGTGCCTGGAGCCAGGGGGCGCAGACCCAGTACTTC
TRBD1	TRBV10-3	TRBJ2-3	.	CALKGTAPTDTQYF	TGTGCCCTCAAGGGGACAGCTCCCACAGATACGCAGTATTTT
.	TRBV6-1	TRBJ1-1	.	CASSDLGVRYTEAFF	TGTGCCAGCAGTGATTTAGGGGTTCGTTACACTGAAGCTTTCTTT
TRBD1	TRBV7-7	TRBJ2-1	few	CASSLTGDYNEQFF	TGTGCTAGCAGCTTAACAGGGGACTACAATGAGCAGTTCTTC
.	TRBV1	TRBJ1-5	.	CTSSQVRPGQGVNQPQHF	TGCACCAGCAGCCAAGTGAGACCGGGACAGGGGGTCAATCAGCCCCAGCATTTT
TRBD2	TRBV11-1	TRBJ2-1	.	CASSPTGSGSVNEQFF	TGTGCCAGCAGCCCCACAGGTAGCGGGAGCGTTAATGAGCAGTTCTTC
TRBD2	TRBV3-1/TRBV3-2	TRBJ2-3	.	CASSQKQLAGGSTDTQYF	TGTGCCAGCAGCCAAAAACAACTAGCGGGGGGGAGCACAGATACGCAGTATTTT
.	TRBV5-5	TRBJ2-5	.	CASSLGADLYQETQYF	TGTGCCAGCAGCTTGGGGGCAGACCTGTACCAAGAGACCCAGTACTTC
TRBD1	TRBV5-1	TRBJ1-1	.	CASTSGTGATEAFF	TGCGCCAGCACCTCCGGGACAGGGGCCACTGAAGCTTTCTTT
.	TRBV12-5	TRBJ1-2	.	CASGSGGYTF	TGTGCTAGTGGCTCGGGGGGCTACACCTTC
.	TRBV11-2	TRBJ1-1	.	CASSGRSNTEAFF	TGTGCCAGCAGCGGCCGCTCGAACACTGAAGCTTTCTTT
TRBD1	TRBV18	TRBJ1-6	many	CASSAAGDRGQNSPLHF	TGTGCCAGCTCAGCAGCCGGGGACAGGGGGCAGAATTCACCCCTCCACTTT
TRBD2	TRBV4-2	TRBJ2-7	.	CASSQSTSGSSLYEQYF	TGTGCCAGCAGCCAATCGACTAGCGGGAGCAGTTTGTACGAGCAGTACTTC
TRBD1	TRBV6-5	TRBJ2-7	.	CASSYGWTGSYEQYF	TGTGCCAGCAGTTACGGCTGGACAGGGTCCTACGAGCAGTACTTC
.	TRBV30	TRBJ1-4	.	CAWRSTYEKLFF	TGTGCCTGGCGGAGCACCTATGAAAAACTGTTTTTT
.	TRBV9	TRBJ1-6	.	CASSATQGFGNSPLHF	TGTGCCAGCAGCGCAACCCAGGGTTTCGGTAATTCACCCCTCCACTTT
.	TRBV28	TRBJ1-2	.	CASSAGVYGYTF	TGTGCCAGCAGTGCCGGGGTCTATGGCTACACCTTC
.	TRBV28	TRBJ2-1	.	CASSPGDWTDNEQFF	TGTGCCAGCAGTCCAGGAGACTGGACAGACAATGAGCAGTTCTTC
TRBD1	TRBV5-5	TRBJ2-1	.	CASSLNLPGTGAENEQFF	TGTGCCAGCAGCTTGAATCTCCCCGGGACAGGGGCGGAAAATGAGCAGTTCTTC
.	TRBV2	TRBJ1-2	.	CASRFDGYTF	TGTGCCAGCAGATTCGATGGCTACACCTTC
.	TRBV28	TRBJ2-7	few	CASRLQGTYEQYF	TGTGCCAGCAGACTCCAGGGGACCTACGAGCAGTACTTC
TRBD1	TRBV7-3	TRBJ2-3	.	CASSPQGQGNTDTQYF	TGTGCCAGCAGCCCCCAAGGACAGGGGAACACAGATACGCAGTATTTT